This TCR beta chain was sequenced in a study of OX40 agonist ivuxolimab in advanced cancers. Sequenced by immunoSEQ multiplex PCR; TCRdb stores in-frame clones only, minus some. The sample includes 20,000 or so clones, 86% of them seen just once. V was cut by 2 bases and J by 6 bases, with 12 bases left in between. The CDR3 loop spans 14 amino acids. Germline CDR1 is SGHRS and CDR2 is YFSETQ. V gene TRBV5-1 combines with J gene TRBJ1-5, with TRBD1 as a possible D gene (5 bases). This TCR derives from an adult with an advanced solid tumor such as melanoma, head and neck, liver or kidney cancer. The sample was CD4+ or CD8+ T cells sorted from blood, taken in a trial of the OX40 agonist ivuxolimab. CDR3 bases: TGCGCCAGCAGCTTAGACGGAGGGGCTCAGCCCCAGCATTTT. As protein: CASSLDGGAQPQHF.